Listed here are 5 T cell receptor beta chains from one sample, sequenced in a study of blood T cell repertoires in COVID-19. Generated by immunoSEQ multiplex PCR, the TCRdb table keeps only in-frame clones and is missing some. The sample yields tens of thousands of clones, 70% to 90% seen once. The sequenced sample consisted of peripheral blood. The receptors shown here come from a man between 70 and 80 years old with active or convalescent COVID-19.

V gene TRBV7-2 combines with J gene TRBJ1-2, with TRBD1 identical over 7 bases. V was pared by 4 bases and J by 4 bases, with 3 bases of the junction left unmatched. The CDR3 is made up of 13 amino acids. The germline V gene has CDR1 SGHTA and CDR2 FQGNSA. CDR3 sequence: CASSSDRAYGYTF. The CDR3 DNA is TGTGCCAGCAGCTCCGACAGGGCCTATGGCTACACCTTC.

This chain uses TRBV5-5 with TRBJ2-4, with TRBD2 matching 7 bases. The germline V gene has CDR1 SGHKS and CDR2 YYEKEE (reference sequence). The V segment lost 2 bases and the J segment 1 base; nucleotides outside the gene matches: 15. The CDR3 is 19 amino acids. The CDR3 here is CASSLSGSGRGGAKNIQYF. The DNA of the CDR3 is TGTGCCAGCAGCTTATCAGGCAGTGGGAGGGGAGGGGCCAAAAACATTCAGTACTTC.

The rearrangement links TRBV5-1 to TRBJ2-1; TRBD1 matches 10 bases. Trimming cost V 3 bases and J 2 bases; bases outside gene matches: 5. CDR1 is SGHRS and CDR2 is YFSETQ in the germline V gene. This CDR3 has 16 amino acids. CDR3 nucleotides: TGCGCCAGCAGCTGGGAAGGACAGGGGGCCTACAATGAGCAGTTCTTC. Translating gives CASSWEGQGAYNEQFF.

The CDR3 coding sequence is TGTGCCAGCAGTCCCAGTTGGGCAGGGGGGTATTTTGGTACGCAGTATTTT. It yields the protein CASSPSWAGGYFGTQYF. V is TRBV28 and J is TRBJ2-3, with TRBD1 as a possible D gene (7 bases). CDR1 and CDR2 from the germline V gene are MDHEN and SYDVKM. There are 17 residues in the CDR3. V lost 5 bases and J 8 bases, leaving 26 bases between the germline ends. Filled out from reference TRBV28 and TRBJ2-3, the complete variable domain reads DVKVTQSSRYLVKRTGEKVFLECVQDMDHENMFWYRQDPGLGLRLIYFSYDVKMKEKGDIPEGYSVSREKKERFSLILESASTNQTSMYLCASSPSWAGGYFGTQYFGPGTRLTVL.

The V and J genes are TRBV7-2 and TRBJ2-1; D remains ambiguous. Trimming removed 5 bases from V and 2 bases from J, with 13 bases in between. The V gene's germline CDR1 is SGHTA and CDR2 FQGNSA. The CDR3 is 15 amino acids. CDR3 protein: CASSLNSRTYNEQFF. The CDR3 DNA sequence: TGTGCCAGCAGCCTAAATTCCAGGACCTACAATGAGCAGTTCTTC.